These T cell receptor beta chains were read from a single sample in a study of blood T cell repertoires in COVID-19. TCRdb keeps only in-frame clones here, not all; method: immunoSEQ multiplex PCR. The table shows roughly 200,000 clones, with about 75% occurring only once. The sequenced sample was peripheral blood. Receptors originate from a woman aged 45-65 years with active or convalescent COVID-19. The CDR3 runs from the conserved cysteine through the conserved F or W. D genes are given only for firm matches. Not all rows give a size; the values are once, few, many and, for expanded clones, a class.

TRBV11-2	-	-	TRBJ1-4	TGTGCCAGCAGCGCGGGAAGGGCTAATGAAAAACTGTTTTTT	CASSAGRANEKLFF
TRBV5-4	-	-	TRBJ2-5	TGTGCCAGCAGCTCACCGACTAGGGGAGAGACCCAGTACTTC	CASSSPTRGETQYF
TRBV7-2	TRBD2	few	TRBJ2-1	TGTGCCAGCAGCTCGCTCCTAGCGGGGAATGAGCAGTTCTTC	CASSSLLAGNEQFF
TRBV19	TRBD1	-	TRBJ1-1	TGTGCCAGTAGTAACAGGGGGCAGCCTGAAGCTTTCTTT	CASSNRGQPEAFF
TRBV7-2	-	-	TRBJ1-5	TGTGCCAGCAGCTTAGCGTTGTCGTTTAGCAATCAGCCCCAGCATTTT	CASSLALSFSNQPQHF
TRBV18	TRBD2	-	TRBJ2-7	TGTGCCAGCTCCTCACTAGCGGGGGTATGGGGATCCTACGAGCAGTACTTC	CASSSLAGVWGSYEQYF
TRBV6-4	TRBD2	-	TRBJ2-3	TGTGCCAGCAGTGTCCGGGGGGGCACAGATACGCAGTATTTT	CASSVRGGTDTQYF
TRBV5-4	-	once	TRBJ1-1	TGTGCCCTTTCGAAGGGGCTGAACACTGAAGCTTTCTTT	CALSKGLNTEAFF
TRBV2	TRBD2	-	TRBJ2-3	TGTGCCAGCAGTCCAAGGACTAGCGGGGCCACAGATACGCAGTATTTT	CASSPRTSGATDTQYF
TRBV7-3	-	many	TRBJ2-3	TGTGCCAGCAGCCCAGCCGGGACTCGAAGCACAGATACGCAGTATTTT	CASSPAGTRSTDTQYF
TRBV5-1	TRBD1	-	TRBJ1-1	TGCGCCAGCAGCTTAGAGGCAGGGGGCTCGACTGAAGCTTTCTTT	CASSLEAGGSTEAFF
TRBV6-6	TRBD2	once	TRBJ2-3	TGTGCCAGCAGTAAACTAGCGGGGGCCCCTCCCCATTTT	CASSKLAGAPPHF
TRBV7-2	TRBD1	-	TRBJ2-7	TGTGCCAGCAGCTTCGACAGGGGAGACAACGAGCAGTACTTC	CASSFDRGDNEQYF
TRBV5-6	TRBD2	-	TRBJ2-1	TGTGCCAGCAGCTCTGGACGTCTCGCGGGAGGATCCTTCAATGAGCAGTTCTTC	CASSSGRLAGGSFNEQFF
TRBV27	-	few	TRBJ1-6	TGTGCCAGCAGTTGGGCCCTTAATTCACCCCTCCACTTT	CASSWALNSPLHF
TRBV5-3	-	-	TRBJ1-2	TGTGCCAGAAGCTTGAGCGGGGAGGGTGGCTACACCTTC	CARSLSGEGGYTF
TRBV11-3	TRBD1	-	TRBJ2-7	TGTGCCAGCAGCCATAGACAGGGCGGGCAGTACTTC	CASSHRQGGQYF
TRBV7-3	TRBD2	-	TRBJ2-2	TGTGCCAGCAGCTTCCGATCCGGGACTAGTTTTCAGCGGGAGCTGTTTTTT	CASSFRSGTSFQRELFF
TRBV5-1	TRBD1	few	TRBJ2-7	TGCGCCACATCTCTCCAAGGGGGCTTCTACGAGCAGTACTTC	CATSLQGGFYEQYF
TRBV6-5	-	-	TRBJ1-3	TGTGCCAGCAGTACGAGACACTCTGGAAACACCATATATTTT	CASSTRHSGNTIYF
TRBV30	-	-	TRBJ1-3	TGTGCCTGGAGTGAAACGGGAGGAAACACCATATATTTT	CAWSETGGNTIYF
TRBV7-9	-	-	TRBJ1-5	TGTGCCAGCAGCTTAGGGGTAGCGGGGGGTTCTCAGCCCCAGCATTTT	CASSLGVAGGSQPQHF
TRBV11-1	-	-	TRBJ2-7	TGTGCCAGCAGGGTAGCCCCTTCAGAGTATCACGAGCAGTACTTC	CASRVAPSEYHEQYF
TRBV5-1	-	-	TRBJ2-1	TGCGCCAGCAGACCGCAGAACAATGAGCAGTTCTTC	CASRPQNNEQFF
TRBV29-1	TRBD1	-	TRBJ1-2	TGCAGCGTCGCTGACAGGGGTGGTGGCTACACCTTC	CSVADRGGGYTF
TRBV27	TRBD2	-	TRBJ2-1	TGTGCCAGCAGTTTAAGACGCCAGTCGCTAGCGGGGGGTACCGGCCACAATGAGCAGTTCTTC	CASSLRRQSLAGGTGHNEQFF
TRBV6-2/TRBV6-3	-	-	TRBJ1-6	TGTGCCAGCAGTTACGGGCTGGGCGCTGGTTCACCCCTCCACTTT	CASSYGLGAGSPLHF
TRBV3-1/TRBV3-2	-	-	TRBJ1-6	TGTGCCAGCAGCTTCCGAGTAGTGAAGGGGTTTGGCCCCCATTCACCCCTCCACTTT	CASSFRVVKGFGPHSPLHF
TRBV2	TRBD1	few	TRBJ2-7	TGTGCCAGCAGTGGGGCGACAGGGGTGAGCTACGAGCAGTACTTC	CASSGATGVSYEQYF
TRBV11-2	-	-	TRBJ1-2	TGTGCCAGCAGCCCCAGGGATCCTGGCTTCTATGGCTACACCTTC	CASSPRDPGFYGYTF
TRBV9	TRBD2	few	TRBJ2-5	TGTGCCAGCAGCCCCGGACTAGCGGGGGGGCCGGAGACCCAGTACTTC	CASSPGLAGGPETQYF
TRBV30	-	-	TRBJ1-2	TGTGCCTGGAGTTACAATTCCTATGGCTACACCTTC	CAWSYNSYGYTF
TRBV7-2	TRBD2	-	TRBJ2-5	TGTGCCAGCAGCTTAGTTAGCGGGGGGGCCACCCTACAAGAGACCCAGTACTTC	CASSLVSGGATLQETQYF
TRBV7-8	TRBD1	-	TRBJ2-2	TGTGCCAGCAGCCTGGGACAGTTGGCCGGGGAGCTGTTTTTT	CASSLGQLAGELFF
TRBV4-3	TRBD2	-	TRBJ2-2	TGCGCCAGCAGCCCTTCCCTCGGGAGGGTGGGCACCGGGGAGCTGTTTTTT	CASSPSLGRVGTGELFF
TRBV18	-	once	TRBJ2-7	TGTGCCAGCTCACCACGATCGAAGAAGAGCTCCTACGAGCAGTACTTC	CASSPRSKKSSYEQYF
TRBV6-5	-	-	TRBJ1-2	TGTGCCAGCAGTCGGGGGGGGGATCGGGCATATGGCTACACCTTC	CASSRGGDRAYGYTF
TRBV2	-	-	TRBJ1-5	TGTGCCAGCAATAGCCGGCGGGTTAGCAATCAGCCCCAGCATTTT	CASNSRRVSNQPQHF
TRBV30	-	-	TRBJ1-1	TGTGCCTCTAGGCGCGGGGGGCTGAGGACTGAAGCTTTCTTT	CASRRGGLRTEAFF